This T cell receptor beta chain emerged from a study of vaccination and CD4 T cells after COVID-19 (dated by TCRdb to between 2021 and 2024). About the investigation overall: Six males and four females were included in the convalescent cohort, with two Hispanic individuals, seven Caucasians, two Asians and one multiracial person represented. Post-vaccine blood samples were taken a median of around 68 days after the second vaccine dose, with a range of roughly 14 to 250 days. In 9 to 11 COVID-19 convalescent patients and a handful of infection-naive healthy vaccine recipients, researchers compared the spike-specific CD4+ TCR repertoire from before mRNA vaccination with the repertoire from after. At the TCR clonotype level, an earlier paper using these donors assessed memory CD4+ T cell crossreactivity between SARS-CoV-2 and common cold coronavirus spike proteins. Control cultures received a CEFX viral epitope pool as the positive control, an HIV-1 Nef peptide pool as the negative control, or no peptide. The cultures were stimulated with overlapping spike peptide pools from SARS-CoV-2 and from the common cold coronaviruses HCoV-NL63, HCoV-OC43 and HCoV-229E. Two doses of either the Pfizer-BioNTech BNT162b2 vaccine (n=8) or the Moderna mRNA-1273 vaccine (n=2) were administered to participants. Post-COVID blood samples from convalescent patients were collected a median of roughly 100 days after diagnosis, with a range of 35 to 161 days. What the work shows at the level of the full study, not this receptor alone: In convalescent patients, a median 86.3% of post-vaccine SARS-CoV-2-reactive clones were detected only after vaccination, suggesting vaccine-specific priming. Relatively few convalescent patients were included in the study, and early timepoints after natural infection were not analyzed. The median number of SARS-CoV-2-reactive clonotypes rose from around 22 after infection to 35 to 45 after vaccination, but the change was not significant. Of the vaccine-specific clones in convalescent patients, 304 of 307, or nearly all, reacted only to SARS-CoV-2 spike and did not cross-react with common cold coronaviruses.

Preparation of the library involved PCR. DNA from cultured CD4+ T cells was subjected to TCR sequencing with the Oncomine TCR Beta short-read assay at the Johns Hopkins FTIC core. Genomic DNA was extracted from the cultured CD4+ T cells with the QIAamp micro DNA kit. Oncomine TCR Beta libraries made from cultured CD4+ T cells were pooled using unique dual indexes and sequenced on an Illumina iSeq 100. The source study handled its data this way. Non-productive sequences were filtered out, and CDR3s that did not start with C, did not end with F or W, or were shorter than 7 amino acids were discarded. Antigen-specific clonotypes were identified with the MANAFEST web application by comparing peptide-stimulated wells with reference and other culture wells. An FDR below 0.05, an odds ratio above 5, and a productive frequency above 0.1% in at least two of three replicate wells were required for clones to be considered positive. A clonotype was classed as cross-reactive if the clonotype showed significant expansion both in SARS-CoV-2 spike wells and in at least one common cold coronavirus spike condition. CDR3 homology was assessed with Levenshtein distances (stringdist) and unrooted phylogenetic trees (ape) in R version 3.6.1. TCRdb reworked the public reads: Q25 trimming with fastp, MiXCR clone assembly, productive beta chains retained. Identical CDR3 proteins give one entry, which carries the most common genes and DNA. In this record, the V and J calls reflect TCRdb's handling and not the investigators' own analysis. The sample table lists 3,500 to 4,500 distinct CDR3 sequences, approximately 22% of them with a count of one. The biggest ten clones account for about 15% of the sample.

CDR1 SEHNR and CDR2 FQNEAQ were looked up in the germline V gene (reference sequence). At the junction V is shortened by 5 bases and J by 6 bases, with 13 bases in between. Its CDR3 holds 13 amino acids, cysteine through phenylalanine. Only the CDR3 portion is preserved as DNA: 39 bases, with reading frame beginning at the first base. This specimen's treatment or condition label, per the study, means: roughly ten-day PBMC culture with coronavirus spike peptide pools or control peptides (ViraFEST assay). CD4+ T cells from unexposed donors were collected before the COVID-19 pandemic (2011-2018). To expand antigen-specific T cells with peptide pools and then pick out the expanded clonotypes through TCR sequencing, the study relied on the ViraFEST assay. Each well held 2 million to 2.5 million PBMCs cultured with approximately 10 ug/ml peptide pools in IMDM containing roughly 5% human AB serum and about 10 IU/ml IL-2. On days 3 and 7, half of the culture medium was replaced with fresh IL-2-containing medium. Once the cells had been in culture for approximately 10 days, the EasySep CD4+ T cell isolation kit was used to isolate CD4+ T cells by negative selection. As cell numbers permitted, CD4+ T cells from unexposed donors were tested for reactivity to SARS-CoV-2 S and N and to four common cold coronavirus spike pools. Ficoll-Paque Plus gradient centrifugation was used to isolate PBMCs from whole blood, and the isolated PBMCs were then either used fresh or cryopreserved at -140C. Each culture condition was generally run in triplicate wells. The leukapheresis product used for the unexposed donors was purchased from a commercial source.

This clonotype was seen more than once but under ten times. No cognate antigen has been identified for it. No clone much larger than this one lies a single base away; base qualities are absent. The sequencing sample was made of CD4+ T cells from blood, cultured in vitro. The V gene is TRBV7-9 and the J gene is TRBJ1-2; a weak D assignment points to TRBD1 (5 bases agree). The origin of this receptor is a human donor in good health. The nucleotides read TGTGCCAGCAGCCCCATCCGGGGCCATGGCTACACCTTC. The encoded protein is CASSPIRGHGYTF.